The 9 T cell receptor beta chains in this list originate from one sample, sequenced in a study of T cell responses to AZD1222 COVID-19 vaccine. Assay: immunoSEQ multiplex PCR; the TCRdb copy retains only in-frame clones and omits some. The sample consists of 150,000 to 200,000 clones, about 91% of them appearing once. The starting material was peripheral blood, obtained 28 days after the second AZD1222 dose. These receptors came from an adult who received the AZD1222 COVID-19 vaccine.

CDR3 nucleotide sequence: TGTGCCAGCAGTGGGAACCACAGGGGCCACGAGCAGTACTTC. It is translated as CASSGNHRGHEQYF. The chain couples TRBV6-6 to TRBJ2-7; 7 bases line up with TRBD1. CDR3 length: 14 residues. Germline CDR1 and CDR2: MNHNY and SVGAGI (reference sequence). Trimming at V came to 5 bases and at J to 5 bases, leaving 9 bases not matched to a gene.

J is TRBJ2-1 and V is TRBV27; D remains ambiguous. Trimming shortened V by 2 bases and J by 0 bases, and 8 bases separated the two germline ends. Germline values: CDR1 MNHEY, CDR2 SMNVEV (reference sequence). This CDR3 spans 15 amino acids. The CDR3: CASSLSSGSYNEQFF. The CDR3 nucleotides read TGTGCCAGCAGTTTAAGTTCTGGCTCCTACAATGAGCAGTTCTTC.

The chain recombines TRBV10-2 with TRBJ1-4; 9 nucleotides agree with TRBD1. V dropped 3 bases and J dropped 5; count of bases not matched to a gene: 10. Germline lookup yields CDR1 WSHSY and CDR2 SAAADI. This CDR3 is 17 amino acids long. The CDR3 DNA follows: TGCGCCAGCAGTGACCCCCGGGACAGGGAACCAAATGAAAAACTGTTTTTT. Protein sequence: CASSDPRDREPNEKLFF.

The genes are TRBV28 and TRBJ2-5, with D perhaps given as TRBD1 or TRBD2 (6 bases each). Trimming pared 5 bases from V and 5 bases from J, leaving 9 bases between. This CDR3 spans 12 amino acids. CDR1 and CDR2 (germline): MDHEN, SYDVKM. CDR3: CASSRGGETQYF. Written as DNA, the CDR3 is TGTGCCAGCAGTCGAGGGGGGGAGACCCAGTACTTC.

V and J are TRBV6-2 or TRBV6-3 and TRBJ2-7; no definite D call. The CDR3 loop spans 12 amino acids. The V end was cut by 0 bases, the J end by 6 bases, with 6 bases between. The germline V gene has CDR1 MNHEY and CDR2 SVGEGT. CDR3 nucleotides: TGTGCCAGCAGTTACTCAGTCGGCGAGCAGTACTTC. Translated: CASSYSVGEQYF.

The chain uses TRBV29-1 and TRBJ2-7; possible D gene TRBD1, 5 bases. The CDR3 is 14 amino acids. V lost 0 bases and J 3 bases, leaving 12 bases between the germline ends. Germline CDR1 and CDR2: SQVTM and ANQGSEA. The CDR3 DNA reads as TGCAGCGTTGAAGATCCCGGACATCTCTACGAGCAGTACTTC. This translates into CSVEDPGHLYEQYF.

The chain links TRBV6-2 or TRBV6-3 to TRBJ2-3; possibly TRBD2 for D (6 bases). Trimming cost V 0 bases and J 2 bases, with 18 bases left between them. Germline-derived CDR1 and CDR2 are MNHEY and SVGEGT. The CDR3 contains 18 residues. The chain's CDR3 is CASSYSSGEPYYTDTQYF. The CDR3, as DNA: TGTGCCAGCAGTTACTCGTCGGGGGAGCCTTATTACACAGATACGCAGTATTTT.

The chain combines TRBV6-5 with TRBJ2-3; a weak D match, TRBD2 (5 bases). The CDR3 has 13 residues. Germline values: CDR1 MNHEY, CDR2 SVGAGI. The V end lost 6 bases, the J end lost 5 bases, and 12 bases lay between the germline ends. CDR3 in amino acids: CASRVAGEDTQYF. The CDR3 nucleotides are TGTGCCAGCAGAGTAGCCGGGGAAGATACGCAGTATTTT.

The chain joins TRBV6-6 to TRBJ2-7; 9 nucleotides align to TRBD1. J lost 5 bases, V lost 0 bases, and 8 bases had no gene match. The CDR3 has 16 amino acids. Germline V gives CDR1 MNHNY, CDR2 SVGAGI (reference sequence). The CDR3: CASSYSPSDRGHEQYF. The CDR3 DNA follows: TGTGCCAGCAGTTACTCGCCTTCGGACAGGGGTCACGAGCAGTACTTC.